The 26 T cell receptor beta chains below were found in one sample sequenced in a study of cytomegalovirus exposure and HLA in healthy donors. The PCR contained 60 Vbeta and 13 Jbeta primers. Sequenced by immunoSEQ multiplex PCR; TCRdb stores in-frame clones only, minus some. The table lists about 160,000 clones, approximately 80% of them singletons, with around 2.5% in the top ten. The sample consisted of PBMCs. The receptors were gathered from a woman aged 40 to 50 in good health and CMV-seropositive.

The V call is TRBV30, the J call TRBJ2-6; tentative D call: TRBD1 (5 bases). Trimming took off 1 base at V and 2 bases at J, with 6 bases between the two ends. The germline CDR1 and CDR2 sequences are GTSNPN and SVGIG (reference sequence). CDR3 size: 14 residues. This CDR3 is CAWSGGTGANVLTF. CDR3 in DNA: TGTGCCTGGAGTGGGGGCACTGGGGCCAACGTCCTGACTTTC.

The genes are TRBV29-1 and TRBJ2-7; 8 positions agree with TRBD2. This CDR3 has 14 residues. With V trimmed by 6 bases and J by 1 base, 8 bases remained unmatched. Germline V CDR1 and CDR2: SQVTM, ANQGSEA. The CDR3: CSVILAGISYEQYF. In DNA, the CDR3 is TGCAGCGTGATCCTAGCGGGTATTTCCTACGAGCAGTACTTC.

J is TRBJ2-2 and V is TRBV7-9, with D perhaps TRBD1 (5 bases). V was clipped by 3 bases and J by 2 bases, with 16 bases between them. The CDR3 contains 17 residues. The germline V gene encodes CDR1 SEHNR and CDR2 FQNEAQ (reference sequence). DNA for the CDR3: TGTGCCAGCAGCTTTTACGAGACAGCGTCCAACACCGGGGAGCTGTTTTTT. This encodes CASSFYETASNTGELFF.

The chain's CDR3 is CASSDLPEANYGYTF. Written as DNA, the CDR3 is TGTGCCAGCAGTGACCTGCCAGAAGCTAACTATGGCTACACCTTC. This chain connects TRBV6-1 to TRBJ1-2; no firm D call. The CDR3 has 15 residues. The germline CDR1 and CDR2 sequences are MNHNS and SASEGT. V shed 3 bases and J shed 0 bases, with 11 bases lying between them.

Comments on this clone: A read error is possible here, since a much larger clone lies one base away. In DNA form, the CDR3 reads TGTGCCAGCAGCTTGGCTAGCGGGAGTTACAATGAGCAGTTCTTC. Protein: CASSLASGSYNEQFF. V gene TRBV11-2 combines with J gene TRBJ2-1, with 10 positions matching TRBD2. CDR3 length: 15 residues. V was pared by 3 bases and J by 4 bases, with 3 bases of the junction left unmatched. Germline V CDR1 and CDR2: SGHAT, FQNNGV.

This chain links TRBV4-3 with TRBJ1-2, with 7 bases that match TRBD1. Trimming at V came to 0 bases and at J to 8 bases, leaving 9 bases not matched to a gene. The CDR3 is 15 amino acids. Germline V lookup: CDR1 LGHNA, CDR2 YSLEER. The CDR3, as DNA: TGCGCCAGCAGCCAAGATGGCAGGGACAGCCGGGGCTACACCTTC. Translated: CASSQDGRDSRGYTF.

The J gene is TRBJ2-5, the V gene TRBV6-6; D gene ambiguous. The CDR3 has 12 residues. The germline V gene encodes CDR1 MNHNY and CDR2 SVGAGI (reference sequence). Trimming took off 7 bases at V and 1 base at J, with 7 bases between the two ends. The CDR3 DNA sequence: TGTGCCAGCAAGCGTTTCCAAGAGACCCAGTACTTC. This translates into CASKRFQETQYF.

The chain uses TRBV11-3 and TRBJ2-7; TRBD2 aligns across 11 bases. This CDR3 is built from 18 residues. The J segment lost 2 bases and the V segment lost 0 bases, leaving 9 bases of the junction unmatched. The germline V gene has CDR1 SGHNT and CDR2 YENEEA. CDR3 region: CASSLDSVNSGRAYEQYF. In DNA, the CDR3 is TGTGCCAGCAGCTTAGATTCCGTCAATAGCGGGAGGGCCTACGAGCAGTACTTC.

This chain links TRBV30 with TRBJ2-7; D may be TRBD2 (6 bases). The length of the CDR3 is 16 residues. In germline, CDR1 is GTSNPN, CDR2 SVGIG (reference sequence). V lost 4 bases and J lost 3, with 22 bases in between. In DNA, the CDR3 is TGTGCCTGGATATGGTCGGGAGCGAATTCGGGCTACGAGCAGTACTTC. It codes for CAWIWSGANSGYEQYF.

This clone was counted a single time. This sequence may be a read error, since a much larger clone differs from it by one base. Other DNA sequences of this sample code for an identical CDR3. The chain joins TRBV5-4 to TRBJ2-7, with 8 bases identical to TRBD2. Germline V gene data show CDR1 as SGHNT and CDR2 as YYREEE (reference sequence). The CDR3 has 16 residues. CDR3 nucleotides: TGTGCCAGCAGCCAAGACCCCTCGGGAGGGGCCTATGAGCAGTACTTC. Translating it yields CASSQDPSGGAYEQYF.

The chain employs TRBV2 and TRBJ2-1; D call uncertain. The CDR3 runs to 11 residues. The germline V gene encodes CDR1 SNHLY and CDR2 FYNNEI. Trimming took 3 bases from V and 12 from J, leaving 9 bases between them. The CDR3 region has the DNA TGTGCCAGCAGTGAGCTCCTAGTGCAGTTCTTC. Its protein product is CASSELLVQFF.

The chain has TRBV2 and TRBJ1-2, with 7 bases aligning to TRBD1. After removal of 6 bases from V and 2 bases from J, the junction contained 3 bases not matched to a gene. This CDR3 region has 13 residues. Germline-derived CDR1 and CDR2 are SNHLY and FYNNEI. For the CDR3, the DNA is TGTGCCAGCAGAATGGGACAGAACTATGGCTACACCTTC. It codes for CASRMGQNYGYTF. Full variable domain (rest looked up from reference TRBV2 and TRBJ1-2): EPEVTQTPSHQVTQMGQEVILRCVPISNHLYFYWYRQILGQKVEFLVSFYNNEISEKSEIFDDQFSVERPDGSNFTLKIRSTKLEDSAMYFCASRMGQNYGYTFGSGTRLTVV.

This clone was seen more than once but under ten times. The rearrangement uses TRBV7-9 and TRBJ1-6; 7 positions match TRBD1. The CDR3 loop spans 14 amino acids. V gave up 5 bases and J gave up 5 bases; unmatched junction bases: 3. Germline CDR1 SEHNR, CDR2 FQNEAQ (reference sequence). The CDR3 loop reads CASSVQGNNSPLHF. The CDR3, as DNA: TGTGCCAGCAGCGTACAGGGGAATAATTCACCCCTCCACTTT.

V and J are TRBV7-9 and TRBJ2-1; no firm D call. Trimming removed 5 bases at V and 4 bases at J, with 6 bases between. The CDR3 runs 12 residues. The germline V gene has CDR1 SEHNR and CDR2 FQNEAQ (reference sequence). This chain's CDR3 is CASSGPYNEQFF. The CDR3 DNA reads as TGTGCCAGCAGCGGGCCTTACAATGAGCAGTTCTTC.

The chain employs TRBV7-2 and TRBJ2-2, with D tentatively TRBD1 (5 bases). The CDR3 extends over 14 amino acids. Germline V lookup: CDR1 SGHTA, CDR2 FQGNSA. V was clipped by 5 bases and J by 3 bases, with 10 bases between them. The CDR3 nucleotides read TGTGCCAGCAGCCGACAGTCGGACACCGGGGAGCTGTTTTTT. Its protein product is CASSRQSDTGELFF.

The chain is built from TRBV7-9 and TRBJ2-5; the match to TRBD2 covers 8 bases. The CDR3 has 15 residues. From germline, CDR1 is SEHNR and CDR2 FQNEAQ (reference sequence). After removal of 5 bases from V and 5 bases from J, the junction contained 10 bases not matched to a gene. The CDR3 nucleotides are TGTGCCAGCAGCCCGGGACTAGATCGCCAGGAGACCCAGTACTTC. This gives the protein CASSPGLDRQETQYF.

This clone occurred a few times. The chain links TRBV7-9 to TRBJ1-1; D gene unclear. CDR3 length equals 13 residues. Trimming removed 4 bases at V and 0 bases at J, with 6 bases between. Germline V gene sequence: CDR1 SEHNR, CDR2 FQNEAQ (reference sequence). For the CDR3, the DNA is TGTGCCAGCAGCTCTCAGATGAACACTGAAGCTTTCTTT. This encodes CASSSQMNTEAFF.

The chain links TRBV11-2 to TRBJ2-7, with 9 bases matching TRBD1. Germline CDR1 reads SGHAT; CDR2 reads FQNNGV. The V and J ends lost 3 bases and 5 bases, in that order; junction bases with no gene match: 8. The CDR3 loop spans 15 amino acids. The CDR3 spells CASSFETGGINEQYF. CDR3 sequence (DNA): TGTGCCAGCAGCTTCGAGACAGGGGGGATAAACGAGCAGTACTTC.

This clone has a single count. V is TRBV19 and J is TRBJ1-2, with TRBD1 identical over 7 bases. The CDR3 totals 12 residues. The germline V gene has CDR1 LNHDA and CDR2 SQIVND (reference sequence). The V and J ends lost 9 bases and 1 base, in that order; junction bases with no gene match: 2. CDR3 loop: CASGDSNYGYTF. In DNA, the CDR3 is TGTGCCAGCGGGGACAGTAACTATGGCTACACCTTC.

The chain combines TRBV9 with TRBJ2-1; the D is unclear. The germline V gene has CDR1 SGDLS and CDR2 YYNGEE. Trimming took off 0 bases at V and 4 bases at J, with 8 bases between the two ends. The CDR3 sequence is 14 residues long. The CDR3 coding sequence is TGTGCCAGCAGCGTAGTTGGGCGTTACAATGAGCAGTTCTTC. Protein: CASSVVGRYNEQFF.

The chain recombines TRBV11-2 with TRBJ2-7; weak D call: TRBD1 (6 bases). V was clipped by 4 bases and J by 3 bases, with 19 bases between them. Germline V gene data show CDR1 as SGHAT and CDR2 as FQNNGV. The CDR3 runs 16 residues. The CDR3 spells CASSYTLLRGHYEQYF. In DNA form, the CDR3 reads TGTGCCAGCAGCTATACGCTCCTCAGGGGCCACTACGAGCAGTACTTC.

This chain connects TRBV10-3 to TRBJ2-5, with TRBD1 matching 9 bases. The J call may be faulty, since TRBJ2-7 better matches the DNA end. The CDR3 totals 11 residues. The V gene's germline CDR1 is ENHRY and CDR2 SYGVKD. CDR3 residues: CASLQGAEQYF. CDR3 nucleotide sequence: TGTGCCAGCTTACAGGGGGCCGAGCAGTACTTC.

This clone has a single count. The gene calls are TRBV6-5 and TRBJ2-5; D might be TRBD2 (5 bases). The CDR3 consists of 15 residues. The V gene lost 2 bases and the J gene lost 1 base, with 11 bases spanning the gap. Germline-derived CDR1 and CDR2 are MNHEY and SVGAGI. The CDR3 here is CASSYGGRAQETQYF. CDR3 DNA sequence: TGTGCCAGCAGTTACGGTGGGCGGGCCCAAGAGACCCAGTACTTC.

V gene TRBV4-1 combines with J gene TRBJ1-5, with D possibly TRBD1 on 6 matching bases. The germline V gene encodes CDR1 MGHRA and CDR2 YSYEKL. There are 16 residues in the CDR3. The V end was cut by 0 bases, the J end by 4 bases, with 13 bases between. Here the CDR3 DNA reads TGCGCCAGCAGCCAAGAGCGTGCAGGGGTGAATCAGCCCCAGCATTTT. It specifies CASSQERAGVNQPQHF.

This chain links TRBV19 with TRBJ2-2; D may be TRBD1 (6 bases). The CDR3 runs to 13 residues. Germline V gives CDR1 LNHDA, CDR2 SQIVND (reference sequence). Trimming removed 6 bases from V and 6 bases from J, with 11 bases in between. In DNA form, the CDR3 reads TGTGCCAGTAGCGCAGGGGTGGCCGGGGAGCTGTTTTTT. It translates to CASSAGVAGELFF. The variable domain in full, completed from reference TRBV19 and TRBJ2-2, reads DGGITQSPKYLFRKEGQNVTLSCEQNLNHDAMYWYRQDPGQGLRLIYYSQIVNDFQKGDIAEGYSVSREKKESFPLTVTSAQKNPTAFYLCASSAGVAGELFFGEGSRLTVL.

The chain recombines TRBV11-2 with TRBJ2-7, with 9 bases lining up with TRBD1. CDR3 length: 16 residues. Germline CDR1 is SGHAT and CDR2 is FQNNGV. V lost 1 base, J lost 4 bases, and 8 bases stayed unmatched. Here the CDR3 DNA reads TGTGCCAGCAGCTTAGTCCTCGGACAGGGGATATACGAGCAGTACTTC. It encodes CASSLVLGQGIYEQYF. The variable domain in full, completed from reference TRBV11-2 and TRBJ2-7, reads EAGVAQSPRYKIIEKRQSVAFWCNPISGHATLYWYQQILGQGPKLLIQFQNNGVVDDSQLPKDRFSAERLKGVDSTLKIQPAKLEDSAVYLCASSLVLGQGIYEQYFGPGTRLTVT.